Shown below are 12 T cell receptor beta chains from a single sample sequenced in a study of T cells in Graves' hyperthyroidism and ophthalmopathy. Researchers amplified the TCR beta CDR3 regions from RNA transcripts. The HTBI primer set served for first-round RT-PCR of the TCR CDR3. TCRdb ran MiXCR on the multiplex PCR reads and lists one entry per CDR3 protein. The repertoire holds a few hundred thousand distinct CDR3 sequences, with more than 20% as singletons. The specimen sequenced was blood. The receptors stem from a young man with Graves' hyperthyroidism.

This clonotype was seen repeatedly, ten times or more. The chain recombines TRBV7-2 with TRBJ1-5, with D possibly TRBD1 on 6 matching bases. The V gene lost 5 bases and the J gene lost 5 bases, with 16 bases spanning the gap. The CDR3 runs 15 residues. Germline V lookup: CDR1 SGHTA, CDR2 FQGNSA. This CDR3 is CASSLLGRGDQPQHF. CDR3 nucleotides: TGTGCCAGCAGCCTACTAGGGAGGGGGGATCAGCCCCAGCATTTT.

V is TRBV12-3 or TRBV12-4 and J is TRBJ2-2; D unclear. The CDR3 spans 15 residues. V shed 5 bases and J shed 2 bases, with 12 bases lying between them. CDR3 coding DNA: TGTGCCAGCAGTCCGTGGCTCCTAAACACCGGGGAGCTGTTTTTT. As protein: CASSPWLLNTGELFF.

This clonotype was found many times. The chain recombines TRBV12-3 or TRBV12-4 with TRBJ2-4; D might be TRBD1 (5 bases). CDR3 length: 14 residues. The V and J ends lost 5 bases and 2 bases respectively, with 10 bases between them. Here the CDR3 DNA reads TGTGCCAGCAGTCCAGGGATTCCCAAAAACATTCAGTACTTC. Its translation: CASSPGIPKNIQYF.

This clonotype has a count of ten or more. The chain combines TRBV10-3 with TRBJ2-7; D may be TRBD2 (7 bases). Per the germline V gene, CDR1 is ENHRY and CDR2 is SYGVKD. The CDR3 extends over 13 amino acids. V dropped 8 bases and J dropped 6 bases, with 17 bases sitting between them. The CDR3 region has the DNA TGTGCCATCGCCGAGGGGGGGCCGGTCGAGCAGTACTTC. Protein sequence: CAIAEGGPVEQYF.

The V call is TRBV15, the J call TRBJ2-2; 10 bases are a match to TRBD1. Germline V gene lookup returns CDR1 LNHNV and CDR2 YYDKDF (reference sequence). The CDR3 length is 16 residues. The junction had 12 bases not matched to a gene; V was cut back by 8 bases and J by 6 bases. The CDR3 here is CATVETGTGVAGELFF. The CDR3 coding sequence is TGTGCCACCGTGGAAACCGGGACAGGGGTGGCCGGGGAGCTGTTTTTT.

V usage is TRBV15 and J usage is TRBJ2-7, with D maybe TRBD1 (5 bases). The germline gives CDR1 LNHNV, CDR2 YYDKDF (reference sequence). This CDR3 region has 15 residues. Deletions cut 1 base from V and 3 bases from J, with 13 bases between. CDR3 in DNA: TGTGCCACCAGCAGAGGATCAGGGTCAATCTACGAGCAGTACTTC. Translating gives CATSRGSGSIYEQYF.

This clonotype was seen at least ten times. This chain connects TRBV6-5 to TRBJ2-5; 10 bases are shared with TRBD2. The CDR3 spans 14 residues. The trim removed 7 bases at V and 5 bases at J, leaving 7 bases unmatched. Germline CDR1 reads MNHEY; CDR2 reads SVGAGI. CDR3 nucleotide sequence: TGTGCCAGCAATCCGGGACTAGCGATTGAGACCCAGTACTTC. Its protein is CASNPGLAIETQYF.

This clonotype was seen at least ten times. CDR3 DNA sequence: TGCAGTGCGAGGGGGATCGGCAATCAGCCCCAGCATTTT. Its translation is CSARGIGNQPQHF. V is TRBV20-1 and J is TRBJ1-5; perhaps TRBD1 as D (6 bases). Germline-derived CDR1 and CDR2 are DFQATT and SNEGSKA (reference sequence). The CDR3 has 13 amino acids. Trimming shortened V by 6 bases and J by 2 bases, and 11 bases separated the two germline ends.

This clonotype was seen at least ten times. The chain recombines TRBV14 with TRBJ2-7; no reliable D call. Per germline, CDR1 SGHDN and CDR2 FVKESK. The CDR3 is made up of 14 amino acids. Trimming removed 6 bases from V and 6 bases from J, with 18 bases in between. The CDR3 region is CASSPTLQALEQYF. The CDR3 bases are TGTGCCAGCAGTCCTACACTCCAGGCTCTCGAGCAGTACTTC.

In this sample, this clonotype turned up many times. V is TRBV20-1 and J is TRBJ1-5; D gene uncertain. The CDR3 totals 14 residues. V lost 6 bases and J lost 1, with 13 bases in between. Germline CDR1 and CDR2: DFQATT and SNEGSKA (reference sequence). CDR3 loop: CSAGRPSSNQPQHF. CDR3 bases: TGCAGTGCAGGGAGGCCTTCGAGCAATCAGCCCCAGCATTTT.

There are many counts of this clonotype. The chain carries TRBV20-1 and TRBJ1-1; a possible D gene is TRBD1 (5 bases). CDR3 size: 14 residues. V lost 6 bases and J lost 2, with 16 bases in between. From germline, CDR1 is DFQATT and CDR2 SNEGSKA (reference sequence). The CDR3 nucleotides read TGCAGTGCCCCGGGGGGATGGTTCAACACTGAAGCTTTCTTT. It encodes CSAPGGWFNTEAFF.

This clonotype was seen only once. This may stem from a read error, because a much larger clone lies one nucleotide away. The CDR3 spells CASMRASSSRYF. Here the CDR3 DNA reads TGTGCCAGCATGAGGGCATCGTCGTCCCGGTACTTC. The chain joins TRBV28 to TRBJ2-5; D might be TRBD2 (5 bases). Germline V CDR1 and CDR2: MDHEN, SYDVKM. V lost 7 bases and J lost 13, with 19 bases in between. This CDR3 comprises 12 residues.